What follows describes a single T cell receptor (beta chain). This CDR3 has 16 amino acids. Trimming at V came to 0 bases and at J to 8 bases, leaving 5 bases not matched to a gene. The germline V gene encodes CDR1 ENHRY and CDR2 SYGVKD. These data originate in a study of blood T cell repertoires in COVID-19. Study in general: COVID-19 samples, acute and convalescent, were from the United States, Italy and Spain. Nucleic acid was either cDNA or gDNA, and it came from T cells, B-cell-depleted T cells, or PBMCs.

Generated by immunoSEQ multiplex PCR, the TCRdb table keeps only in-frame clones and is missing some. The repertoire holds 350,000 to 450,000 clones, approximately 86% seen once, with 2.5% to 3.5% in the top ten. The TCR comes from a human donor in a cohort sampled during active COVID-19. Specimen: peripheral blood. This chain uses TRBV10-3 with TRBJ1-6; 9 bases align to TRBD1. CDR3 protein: CAISESRQGGDSPLHF. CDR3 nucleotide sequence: TGTGCCATCAGTGAGTCGCGACAGGGGGGAGATTCACCCCTCCACTTT.